Listed below are T cell receptor beta chains from one sample, sequenced in a study of blood T cell repertoires in COVID-19. The method was immunoSEQ multiplex PCR; TCRdb's version includes in-frame clones alone and lacks a portion of them. Of some 40,000 clones detected, approximately 85% appear once; the ten largest clones hold around 31%. Material for sequencing was peripheral blood. The receptors stem from a woman older than 75 with acute or convalescent COVID-19. The CDR3 runs from the conserved cysteine through the conserved F or W. A D gene is named only where the DNA matches it firmly. Some rows have no size entry. The others give once, few or many, or a class for an expanded clone.

J gene: TRBJ2-3; clone size: -; D gene: -; V gene: TRBV25-1; CDR3 protein: CASSPGLAQATDTQYF; CDR3 DNA: TGTGCCAGCAGTCCCGGACTGGCCCAAGCCACAGATACGCAGTATTTT
J gene: TRBJ2-1; clone size: -; D gene: TRBD2; V gene: TRBV11-2; CDR3 protein: CASSLDGRGNYNEQFF; CDR3 DNA: TGTGCCAGCAGCTTAGACGGGAGGGGTAACTACAATGAGCAGTTCTTC
J gene: TRBJ2-1; clone size: -; D gene: TRBD2; V gene: TRBV5-6; CDR3 protein: CASNKLAGDYNEQFF; CDR3 DNA: TGTGCCAGCAACAAACTAGCGGGGGACTACAATGAGCAGTTCTTC
J gene: TRBJ1-3; clone size: few; D gene: -; V gene: TRBV19; CDR3 protein: CASSVGVSGNTIYF; CDR3 DNA: TGTGCCAGTAGTGTCGGGGTTTCTGGAAACACCATATATTTT
J gene: TRBJ2-1; clone size: -; D gene: -; V gene: TRBV27; CDR3 protein: CASRLNHGSYNEQFF; CDR3 DNA: TGTGCCAGCAGACTAAATCACGGGTCCTACAATGAGCAGTTCTTC
J gene: TRBJ1-1; clone size: -; D gene: TRBD1; V gene: TRBV6-5; CDR3 protein: CASSYSSTGGWTEAFF; CDR3 DNA: TGTGCCAGCAGTTACTCGAGCACAGGGGGTTGGACTGAAGCTTTCTTT
J gene: TRBJ2-7; clone size: -; D gene: TRBD2; V gene: TRBV10-3; CDR3 protein: CAISVKAGAGEQYF; CDR3 DNA: TGTGCCATCAGTGTGAAGGCGGGAGCGGGAGAGCAGTACTTC
J gene: TRBJ2-7; clone size: -; D gene: -; V gene: TRBV18; CDR3 protein: CASSPRQISSYEQYF; CDR3 DNA: TGTGCCAGCTCACCACGGCAGATAAGCTCCTACGAGCAGTACTTC
J gene: TRBJ1-2; clone size: -; D gene: -; V gene: TRBV19; CDR3 protein: CASRPGTYPNYGYTF; CDR3 DNA: TGTGCCAGTAGACCCGGGACATATCCTAACTATGGCTACACCTTC
J gene: TRBJ1-5; clone size: few; D gene: TRBD1; V gene: TRBV18; CDR3 protein: CASSGTGFSNQPQHF; CDR3 DNA: TGTGCCAGCTCAGGGACAGGGTTCTCCAATCAGCCCCAGCATTTT
J gene: TRBJ1-1; clone size: -; D gene: -; V gene: TRBV6-5; CDR3 protein: CASHTGLNTEAFF; CDR3 DNA: TGTGCCAGCCATACAGGGTTGAACACTGAAGCTTTCTTT
J gene: TRBJ2-2; clone size: -; D gene: TRBD1; V gene: TRBV4-2; CDR3 protein: CASSTRTGEAGELFF; CDR3 DNA: TGTGCCAGCAGCACGCGGACAGGGGAGGCCGGGGAGCTGTTTTTT
J gene: TRBJ2-7; clone size: -; D gene: TRBD2; V gene: TRBV6-5; CDR3 protein: CASSYRLAGVQEQYF; CDR3 DNA: TGTGCCAGCAGTTACAGGCTAGCGGGAGTGCAGGAGCAGTACTTC
J gene: TRBJ2-2; clone size: once; D gene: -; V gene: TRBV7-9; CDR3 protein: CASSPPRGRGNTGELFF; CDR3 DNA: TGTGCCAGCAGCCCACCGCGAGGCAGGGGGAACACCGGGGAGCTGTTTTTT
J gene: TRBJ2-1; clone size: few; D gene: TRBD2; V gene: TRBV6-2/TRBV6-3; CDR3 protein: CASSYRTSGRLLSYNEQFF; CDR3 DNA: TGTGCCAGCAGTTACCGAACTAGCGGGCGGCTCCTCTCCTACAATGAGCAGTTCTTC
J gene: TRBJ2-5; clone size: -; D gene: -; V gene: TRBV30; CDR3 protein: CAWGPEAAGAQYF; CDR3 DNA: TGTGCCTGGGGGCCAGAGGCAGCAGGGGCCCAGTACTTC
J gene: TRBJ1-3; clone size: -; D gene: -; V gene: TRBV19; CDR3 protein: CASSKTSGPGNTIYF; CDR3 DNA: TGTGCCAGTAGTAAAACATCAGGGCCTGGAAACACCATATATTTT
J gene: TRBJ2-1; clone size: many; D gene: -; V gene: TRBV19; CDR3 protein: CASSPQGHDSEQFF; CDR3 DNA: TGTGCCAGTAGTCCCCAGGGACACGATTCTGAGCAGTTCTTC
J gene: TRBJ2-7; clone size: -; D gene: TRBD1; V gene: TRBV25-1; CDR3 protein: CASRGTGLHEQYF; CDR3 DNA: TGTGCCAGCAGGGGGACAGGGCTCCACGAGCAGTACTTC
J gene: TRBJ1-5; clone size: few; D gene: -; V gene: TRBV24-1; CDR3 protein: CATSDPSQVNQPQHF; CDR3 DNA: TGTGCCACCAGTGATCCCTCACAGGTCAATCAGCCCCAGCATTTT
J gene: TRBJ2-4; clone size: -; D gene: TRBD1; V gene: TRBV27; CDR3 protein: CASGRDRKNIQYF; CDR3 DNA: TGTGCCAGCGGCCGGGACAGAAAAAACATTCAGTACTTC
J gene: TRBJ1-2; clone size: once; D gene: -; V gene: TRBV6-5; CDR3 protein: CASSTYRVGYTF; CDR3 DNA: TGTGCCAGCAGTACATACAGGGTCGGCTACACCTTC
J gene: TRBJ2-1; clone size: -; D gene: -; V gene: TRBV11-2; CDR3 protein: CASSLDPSNEQFF; CDR3 DNA: TGTGCCAGCAGCTTAGATCCTAGCAATGAGCAGTTCTTC
J gene: TRBJ2-1; clone size: -; D gene: -; V gene: TRBV6-5; CDR3 protein: CASSYSSRGYNEQFF; CDR3 DNA: TGTGCCAGCAGTTACTCGTCCCGGGGGTACAATGAGCAGTTCTTC
J gene: TRBJ2-5; clone size: -; D gene: TRBD2; V gene: TRBV24-1; CDR3 protein: CATSDPGGRQETQYF; CDR3 DNA: TGTGCCACCAGTGATCCGGGGGGGCGGCAAGAGACCCAGTACTTC
J gene: TRBJ1-1; clone size: -; D gene: -; V gene: TRBV12-5; CDR3 protein: CASGALGGTEAFF; CDR3 DNA: TGTGCTAGTGGAGCACTAGGGGGCACTGAAGCTTTCTTT
J gene: TRBJ1-4; clone size: -; D gene: -; V gene: TRBV6-5; CDR3 protein: CASSPLGEKLFF; CDR3 DNA: TGTGCCAGCAGTCCCCTCGGGGAAAAACTGTTTTTT
J gene: TRBJ1-1; clone size: few; D gene: -; V gene: TRBV16; CDR3 protein: CASSHSQHEAFF; CDR3 DNA: TGTGCCAGCAGCCACTCACAGCATGAAGCTTTCTTT
J gene: TRBJ1-4; clone size: -; D gene: -; V gene: TRBV2; CDR3 protein: CASTLLSFGLEKLFF; CDR3 DNA: TGTGCCAGTACGCTACTTAGCTTTGGCCTTGAAAAACTGTTTTTT